The 25 T cell receptor beta chains listed next were all sequenced from one sample in a study of blood T cells in healthy people across ages (dated by TCRdb to 2015 to 2017). Library preparation employed 5' RACE. This sample was sequenced with an Illumina HiSeq 2500. The second PCR ran for roughly 7 to 12 cycles and used a J-beta primer mix along with a sample-barcoded 5' primer. TCRdb reanalyzed the raw reads on its own, using fastp at Q25 for trimming and MiXCR for clone calling, and kept in-frame beta chains. Entries are consolidated by CDR3 protein sequence, retaining the most common genes and DNA. The sample data list about 1.8 million distinct CDR3 sequences, and around half of these were observed just once. 2.1% of the sample goes to the ten largest clones. Sequenced input: blood. All receptors come from a woman between 40 and 50 years old in good health.

The rearrangement uses TRBV28 and TRBJ1-2; D ambiguous. The CDR3 has 13 residues. Looked up from germline, CDR1 is MDHEN and CDR2 is SYDVKM. The V and J ends lost 5 bases and 4 bases respectively, with 11 bases between them. CDR3 nucleotide sequence: TGTGCCAGCAGTAGCCTCAATCTCTATGGCTACACCTTC. Amino acids: CASSSLNLYGYTF.

The chain combines TRBV21-1 with TRBJ2-7; the D call of TRBD1 is as the table states it, not checked on the DNA. TRBV21-1 is listed as a pseudogene. The CDR3 is 12 residues long. CDR3 residues: CASRTGSDEQYF. CDR3 bases: TGTGCCAGCAGGACAGGGAGCGACGAGCAGTACTTC.

The chain carries TRBV28 and TRBJ2-1, with 8 bases identical to TRBD2. The CDR3 has 15 amino acids. Losses at the gene ends were 6 bases for V and 8 bases for J; bases not matched to a gene: 12. Looked up from germline, CDR1 is MDHEN and CDR2 is SYDVKM. CDR3 in amino acids: CASRVAGRVRDEQFF. CDR3 nucleotides: TGTGCCAGCAGGGTAGCGGGGAGGGTGAGGGATGAGCAGTTCTTC.

V is TRBV7-3 and J is TRBJ2-7; D gene ambiguous. The CDR3 loop spans 12 amino acids. V lost 1 base, J lost 7 bases, and 8 bases lay in between. The germline V gene has CDR1 SGHTA and CDR2 FQGTGA. The CDR3 loop reads CASSLRVNEQYF. CDR3 nucleotide sequence: TGTGCCAGCAGCTTAAGAGTCAATGAGCAGTACTTC.

The rearrangement uses TRBV4-3 and TRBJ1-1, with TRBD1 identical over 9 bases. The J segment lost 6 bases and the V segment lost 1 base, leaving 9 bases of the junction unmatched. Germline loops: CDR1 LGHNA, CDR2 YSLEER. The CDR3 consists of 16 residues. The CDR3 region is CASSQGRGTGKSEAFF. For the CDR3, the DNA is TGCGCCAGCAGCCAAGGCCGCGGGACAGGGAAATCTGAAGCTTTCTTT.

V is TRBV6-1 and J is TRBJ2-5; 7 bases are shared with TRBD2. Trimming cost V 5 bases and J 5 bases; bases outside gene matches: 20. Germline lookup yields CDR1 MNHNS and CDR2 SASEGT. This CDR3 contains 18 residues. Here the CDR3 reads CASSRGPVRGGPGETQYF. The CDR3 coding sequence is TGTGCCAGCAGTAGGGGACCTGTCCGCGGGGGTCCTGGGGAGACCCAGTACTTC.

This clonotype was seen a handful of times. This chain links TRBV9 with TRBJ2-5; D call uncertain. The V and J ends lost 0 bases and 5 bases respectively, with 20 bases between them. CDR1 is SGDLS and CDR2 is YYNGEE in the germline V gene. The CDR3 runs 17 residues. The CDR3 region has the DNA TGTGCCAGCAGCGTAGGGGTTATGACTGCCAGTCGTGAGACCCAGTACTTC. It yields the protein CASSVGVMTASRETQYF.

This clonotype was detected only a few times. The CDR3 spells CSARLAGNYEQYF. The CDR3 bases are TGCAGTGCGCGACTAGCGGGAAACTACGAGCAGTACTTC. V gene TRBV20-1 combines with J gene TRBJ2-7, with TRBD2 matching over 11 bases. Unmatched junction bases numbered 4, after V lost 6 bases and J lost 3 bases. The CDR3 is 13 residues long. The V gene's germline CDR1 is DFQATT and CDR2 SNEGSKA (reference sequence).

The table lists this clonotype with a few counts. The chain recombines TRBV3-1 with TRBJ2-3; TRBD1 agrees at 7 bases. Germline trimming cut 3 bases from V and 4 bases from J; bases unmatched to any gene: 1. The CDR3 is made up of 13 amino acids. Looked up from germline, CDR1 is LGHDT and CDR2 is YNNKEL (reference sequence). DNA for the CDR3: TGTGCCAGCAGCCAGAGGGGGCCAGATACGCAGTATTTT. Amino acid sequence: CASSQRGPDTQYF.

The chain joins TRBV20-1 to TRBJ2-1; D remains ambiguous. The V gene's germline CDR1 is DFQATT and CDR2 SNEGSKA (reference sequence). Trimming took 3 bases from V and 10 from J, leaving 10 bases between them. This CDR3 has 11 amino acids. The CDR3 is CSARVMAEQFF. DNA of the CDR3: TGCAGTGCTAGGGTAATGGCGGAGCAGTTCTTC.

This clonotype was seen a handful of times. This chain uses TRBV10-1 with TRBJ2-7; TRBD2 might be the D (5 bases). The CDR3 is 16 amino acids. V was cut by 0 bases and J by 7 bases, with 19 bases left in between. Germline loops: CDR1 WNHNN, CDR2 SYGVQD (reference sequence). The CDR3 loop is CASSESEAGTWEEQYF. The CDR3 DNA is TGCGCCAGCAGTGAGTCGGAGGCCGGAACGTGGGAAGAGCAGTACTTC.

The rearrangement joins TRBV12-3 or TRBV12-4 to TRBJ2-6; TRBD1 is a possible D gene (6 bases). The CDR3 covers 18 residues. The V and J ends lost 0 bases and 2 bases respectively, with 14 bases between them. The CDR3 here is CASSLAPQGWAGANVLTF. The CDR3 DNA is TGTGCCAGCAGTTTAGCTCCCCAGGGGTGGGCTGGGGCCAACGTCCTGACTTTC.

The table lists this clonotype with a few counts. The chain links TRBV5-6 to TRBJ2-5; TRBD2 matches 8 bases. The germline V gene has CDR1 SGHDT and CDR2 YYEEEE. The CDR3 runs 13 residues. V lost 7 bases and J lost 4; bases outside the gene matches: 6. This chain's CDR3 is CASGPGLGETQYF. The CDR3 coding sequence is TGTGCCAGCGGGCCGGGACTAGGAGAGACCCAGTACTTC.

The genes are TRBV6-1 and TRBJ2-5; possibly TRBD2 for D (5 bases). Germline CDR1 and CDR2: MNHNS and SASEGT. The CDR3 is 15 residues long. The V end was cut by 5 bases, the J end by 2 bases, with 15 bases between. The CDR3 nucleotides are TGTGCCAGCAGTTTAGCGACCCGGACTCAAGAGACCCAGTACTTC. It translates to CASSLATRTQETQYF.

The gene calls are TRBV6-2 or TRBV6-3 and TRBJ1-2; 8 positions agree with TRBD1. Per germline, CDR1 MNHEY and CDR2 SVGEGT. J gave up 4 bases and V 6 bases, and 7 bases lay outside the gene matches. The CDR3 runs 14 residues. This chain's CDR3 is CASRRPGTGYGYTF. The CDR3 nucleotides are TGTGCCAGCAGGCGACCCGGGACAGGCTATGGCTACACCTTC.

The chain combines TRBV7-2 with TRBJ2-5, with 7 bases lining up with TRBD2. The DNA end favors TRBJ2-7, so the J call may be wrong. The CDR3 consists of 16 residues. Germline lookup yields CDR1 SGHTA and CDR2 FQGNSA. CDR3 nucleotides: TGTGCCAGCAGCTTAGCGGAAAGCGGGGCAGTCTACGAGCAGTACTTC. The encoded protein is CASSLAESGAVYEQYF.

This chain joins TRBV20-1 and TRBJ2-7, with TRBD2 matching 14 bases. The CDR3 totals 15 residues. With 6 bases clipped from V and 7 bases from J, the junction kept 11 bases outside the gene matches. From germline, CDR1 is DFQATT and CDR2 SNEGSKA (reference sequence). The chain's CDR3 is CSAATSGGAYNEQYF. The CDR3 bases are TGCAGTGCCGCGACTAGCGGGGGGGCCTACAATGAGCAGTACTTC.

J is TRBJ2-7 and V is TRBV12-3 or TRBV12-4, with D uncertain. CDR3 length equals 11 residues. V gave up 9 bases and J gave up 7 bases, with 13 bases separating them. The DNA for the CDR3 is TGTGCCAGTGGGCTTTACAATGAGCAGTACTTC. Protein product: CASGLYNEQYF.

There are a few counts of this clonotype. The gene calls are TRBV27 and TRBJ2-5; a possible D gene is TRBD2 (6 bases). The CDR3 covers 15 residues. V lost 5 bases and J 7 bases, leaving 20 bases between the germline ends. Per germline, CDR1 MNHEY and CDR2 SMNVEV (reference sequence). The CDR3 region is CASSPAGLPLGTQYF. The CDR3 DNA is TGTGCCAGCAGTCCCGCGGGACTGCCTTTGGGGACCCAGTACTTC.

The chain has TRBV10-3 and TRBJ2-1; possible D gene TRBD1, 5 bases. Trimming removed 0 bases from V and 4 bases from J, with 7 bases in between. CDR1 and CDR2 from the germline V gene are ENHRY and SYGVKD. CDR3 length: 14 residues. The CDR3 loop is CAISESPGYNEQFF. The CDR3 DNA sequence: TGTGCCATCAGTGAGTCCCCAGGGTACAATGAGCAGTTCTTC.

About this clonotype itself: A read error may account for a junction end that differs from germline. The V gene is TRBV9, the J gene TRBJ2-4; TRBD2 agrees at 8 bases. The closer fit of TRBJ2-7 to the DNA end suggests the J call may be wrong. Looked up from germline, CDR1 is SGDLS and CDR2 is YYNGEE. The length of the CDR3 is 14 residues. This CDR3 is CAGSVEGSGVEQYF. As DNA, the CDR3 is TGTGCCGGCAGCGTAGAGGGTAGCGGGGTCGAGCAGTACTTC.

The rearrangement links TRBV11-2 to TRBJ1-6, with D hard to call. Germline V gives CDR1 SGHAT, CDR2 FQNNGV. CDR3 length: 16 residues. V lost 1 base, J lost 5 bases, and 12 bases lay in between. The CDR3 nucleotides read TGTGCCAGCAGCTTAGGACGGACGGCAGATAATTCACCCCTCCACTTT. Residues: CASSLGRTADNSPLHF.

This chain joins TRBV5-1 and TRBJ2-1; the D is unclear. The CDR3 has 17 amino acids. Germline CDR1 reads SGHRS; CDR2 reads YFSETQ. V lost 2 bases, J lost 0 bases, and 15 bases lay in between. CDR3 sequence: CASSFYSGSYSYNEQFF. CDR3 DNA sequence: TGCGCCAGCAGCTTTTATTCGGGCTCTTACTCCTACAATGAGCAGTTCTTC.

The chain carries TRBV6-2 or TRBV6-3 and TRBJ1-2; the D gene is possibly TRBD1 (5 bases). The CDR3 is 18 residues long. The V end lost 0 bases, the J end lost 6 bases, and 23 bases lay between the germline ends. The germline V gene encodes CDR1 MNHEY and CDR2 SVGEGT. The CDR3 reads CASSYSGQELKWWDGYTF. In nucleotides, the CDR3 is TGTGCCAGCAGTTACTCGGGGCAGGAGCTGAAGTGGTGGGATGGCTACACCTTC.

This chain joins TRBV4-3 and TRBJ2-1; D is unresolved. From germline, CDR1 is LGHNA and CDR2 YSLEER. The germline V and J ends were trimmed by 2 bases and 5 bases, with 16 bases remaining between them. The CDR3 covers 16 residues. In nucleotides, the CDR3 is TGCGCCAGCAGCCAATTATCAGGAGAGCCAAACAATGAGCAGTTCTTC. As protein: CASSQLSGEPNNEQFF.